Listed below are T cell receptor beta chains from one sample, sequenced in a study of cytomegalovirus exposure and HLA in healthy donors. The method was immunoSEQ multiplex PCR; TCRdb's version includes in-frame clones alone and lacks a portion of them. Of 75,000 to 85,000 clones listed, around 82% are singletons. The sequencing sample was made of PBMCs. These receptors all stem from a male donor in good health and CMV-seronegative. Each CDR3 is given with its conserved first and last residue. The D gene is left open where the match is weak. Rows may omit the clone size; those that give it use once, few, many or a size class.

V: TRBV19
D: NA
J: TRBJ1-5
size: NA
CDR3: CASSIVRVRSHSNQPQHF
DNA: TGTGCCAGTAGTATCGTGAGGGTGCGGTCCCATAGCAATCAGCCCCAGCATTTT

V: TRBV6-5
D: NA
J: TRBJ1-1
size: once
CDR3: CASTPTAGDTEAFF
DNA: TGTGCCAGCACCCCTACGGCAGGGGACACTGAAGCTTTCTTT

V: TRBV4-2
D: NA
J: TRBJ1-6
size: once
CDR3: CASSPLRSPGALHF
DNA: TGTGCCAGCAGCCCCCTCCGTTCTCCGGGGGCCCTCCACTTT

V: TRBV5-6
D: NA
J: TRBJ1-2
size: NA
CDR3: CASTFGGDGYPF
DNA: TGTGCCAGCACGTTTGGCGGCGATGGCTACCCCTTC

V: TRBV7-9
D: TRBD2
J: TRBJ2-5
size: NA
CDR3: CASSLSFSTSGQETQYF
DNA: TGTGCCAGCAGCTTATCTTTCTCGACTAGCGGACAAGAGACCCAGTACTTC

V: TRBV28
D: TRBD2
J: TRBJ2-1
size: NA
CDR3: CASSLGHARGRESEQFF
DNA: TGTGCCAGCAGTTTGGGCCATGCTCGCGGGAGGGAATCAGAGCAGTTCTTC

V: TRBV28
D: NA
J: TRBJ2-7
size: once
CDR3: CASSQGSYEQYF
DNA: TGTGCCAGCAGCCAGGGTTCCTACGAGCAGTACTTC

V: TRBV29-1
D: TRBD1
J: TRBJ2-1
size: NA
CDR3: CSVAGGQGNNEQFF
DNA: TGCAGCGTTGCGGGTGGACAGGGCAACAATGAGCAGTTCTTC

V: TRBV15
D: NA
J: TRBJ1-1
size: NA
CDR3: CATTDQGGALYTEAFF
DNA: TGTGCCACCACCGACCAAGGGGGGGCCCTATACACTGAAGCTTTCTTT

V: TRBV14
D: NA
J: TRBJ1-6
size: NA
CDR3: CASSQLSRRGLRIDSPLHF
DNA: TGTGCCAGCAGCCAACTTAGCCGCAGGGGATTGAGAATAGACTCACCCCTCCACTTT

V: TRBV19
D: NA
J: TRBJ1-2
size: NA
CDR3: CASQGLDYGYTF
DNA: TGTGCCAGCCAGGGCCTGGACTATGGCTACACCTTC

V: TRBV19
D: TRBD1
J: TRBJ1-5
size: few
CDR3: CASSTRTGYSNQPQHF
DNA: TGTGCCAGTAGTACCCGGACAGGGTATAGCAATCAGCCCCAGCATTTT

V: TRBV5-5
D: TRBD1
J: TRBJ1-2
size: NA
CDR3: CASGDTGAYGYTF
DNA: TGTGCCAGCGGCGATACAGGGGCTTATGGCTACACCTTC

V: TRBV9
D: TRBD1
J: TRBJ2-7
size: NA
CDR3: CASSGGDRGYEQYF
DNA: TGTGCCAGCAGCGGAGGGGACAGGGGCTACGAGCAGTACTTC

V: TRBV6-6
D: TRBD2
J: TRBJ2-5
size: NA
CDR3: CASSYSAGGQETQYF
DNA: TGTGCCAGCAGTTACTCGGCGGGGGGGCAAGAGACCCAGTACTTC

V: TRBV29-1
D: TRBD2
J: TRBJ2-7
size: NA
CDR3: CSVEEGAGADYEQYF
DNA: TGCAGCGTTGAAGAAGGGGCGGGAGCAGACTACGAGCAGTACTTC

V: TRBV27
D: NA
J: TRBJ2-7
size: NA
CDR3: CASSFGHNYEQYF
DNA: TGTGCCAGCAGTTTTGGCCATAACTACGAGCAGTACTTC

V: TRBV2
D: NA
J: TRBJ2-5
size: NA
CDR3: CASSPPDRQETQYF
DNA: TGTGCCAGCAGTCCTCCCGACAGGCAAGAGACCCAGTACTTC

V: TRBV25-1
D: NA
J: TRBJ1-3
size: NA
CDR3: CASSATPNTIYF
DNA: TGTGCCAGCAGTGCGACTCCGAACACCATATATTTT

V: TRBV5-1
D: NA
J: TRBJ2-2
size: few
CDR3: CASSLQDPNTGELFF
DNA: TGCGCCAGCAGCTTACAGGACCCAAACACCGGGGAGCTGTTTTTT

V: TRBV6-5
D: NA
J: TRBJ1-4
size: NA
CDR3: CASRFQGTEKLFF
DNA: TGTGCCAGCAGATTTCAGGGTACTGAAAAACTGTTTTTT

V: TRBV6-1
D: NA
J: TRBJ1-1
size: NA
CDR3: CASQGQEWNTEAFF
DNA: TGTGCCAGCCAGGGGCAGGAATGGAACACTGAAGCTTTCTTT

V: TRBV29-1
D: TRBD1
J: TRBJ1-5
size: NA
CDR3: CSVGTGTANQPQHF
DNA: TGCAGCGTAGGGACAGGGACGGCCAATCAGCCCCAGCATTTT

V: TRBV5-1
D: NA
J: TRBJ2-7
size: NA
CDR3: CASSLEGDAYEQYF
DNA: TGCGCCAGCAGCTTGGAGGGGGATGCTTACGAGCAGTACTTC

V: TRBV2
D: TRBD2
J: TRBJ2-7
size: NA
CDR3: CASSGGGRAGAQYF
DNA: TGTGCCAGCAGTGGGGGCGGGAGGGCCGGAGCGCAGTACTTC

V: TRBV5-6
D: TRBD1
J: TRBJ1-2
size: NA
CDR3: CASSKDNRGPRYGYTF
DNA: TGTGCCAGCAGCAAGGACAACAGGGGGCCTCGCTATGGCTACACCTTC

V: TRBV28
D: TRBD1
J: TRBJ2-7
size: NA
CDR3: CASRLSGQNYEQYF
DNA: TGTGCCAGCAGATTATCGGGACAGAACTACGAGCAGTACTTC

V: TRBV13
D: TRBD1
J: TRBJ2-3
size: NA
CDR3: CASSLDRVGTDTQYF
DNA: TGTGCCAGCTCCCTCGACAGGGTGGGCACAGATACGCAGTATTTT

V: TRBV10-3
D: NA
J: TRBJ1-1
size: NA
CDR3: CAINQEGDTEAFF
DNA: TGTGCCATCAATCAGGAGGGTGACACTGAAGCTTTCTTT

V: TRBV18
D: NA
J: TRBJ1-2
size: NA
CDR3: CASSPLTGSNYGYTF
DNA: TGTGCCAGCTCACCACTGACAGGCTCCAACTATGGCTACACCTTC

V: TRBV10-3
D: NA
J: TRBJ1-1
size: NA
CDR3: CAIKEDGNTEAFF
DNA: TGTGCCATCAAGGAGGACGGGAACACTGAAGCTTTCTTT

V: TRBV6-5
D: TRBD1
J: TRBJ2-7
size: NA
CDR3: CASSYGQGGYEQYF
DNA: TGTGCCAGCAGCTACGGACAGGGTGGGTACGAGCAGTACTTC

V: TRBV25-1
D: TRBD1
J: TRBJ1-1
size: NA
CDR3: CASTGGSLGTEAFF
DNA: TGTGCCAGCACAGGGGGCTCGTTGGGCACTGAAGCTTTCTTT

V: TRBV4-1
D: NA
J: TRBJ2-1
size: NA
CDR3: CASSLGGPYNEQFF
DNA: TGCGCCAGCAGTCTAGGCGGCCCCTACAATGAGCAGTTCTTC

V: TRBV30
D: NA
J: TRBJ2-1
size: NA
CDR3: CAWAGQSHEQFF
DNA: TGTGCCTGGGCGGGACAGTCCCATGAGCAGTTCTTC

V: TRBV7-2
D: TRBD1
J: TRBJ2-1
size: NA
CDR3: CASSFDRGSYNEQFF
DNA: TGTGCCAGCAGCTTCGACAGGGGCTCCTACAATGAGCAGTTCTTC

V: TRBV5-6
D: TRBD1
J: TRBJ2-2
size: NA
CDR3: CASSSPTGRANTGELFF
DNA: TGTGCCAGCAGCTCCCCGACAGGGCGGGCGAACACCGGGGAGCTGTTTTTT

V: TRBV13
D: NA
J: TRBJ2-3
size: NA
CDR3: CASSLGDRTLDTQYF
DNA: TGTGCCAGCAGCTTAGGGGACAGAACTCTAGATACGCAGTATTTT

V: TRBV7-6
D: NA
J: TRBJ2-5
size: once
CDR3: CASSFFLETQYF
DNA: TGTGCCAGCAGCTTTTTCCTGGAGACCCAGTACTTC

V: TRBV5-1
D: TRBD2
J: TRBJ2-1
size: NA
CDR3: CASSLTSGSSDEQFF
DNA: TGCGCCAGCAGCTTGACTAGCGGGAGTAGTGATGAGCAGTTCTTC

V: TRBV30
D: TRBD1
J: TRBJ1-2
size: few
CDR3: CAWSVWSTGGLNYGYTF
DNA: TGTGCCTGGAGTGTATGGTCCACAGGGGGCTTAAACTATGGCTACACCTTC

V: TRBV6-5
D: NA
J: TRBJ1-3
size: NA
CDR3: CASSRTVQRNTIYF
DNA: TGTGCCAGCAGTCGGACAGTTCAACGAAACACCATATATTTT

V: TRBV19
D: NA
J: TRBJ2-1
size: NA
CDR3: CASSTDTRSYNEQFF
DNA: TGTGCCAGTAGTACGGACACCCGCTCCTACAATGAGCAGTTCTTC

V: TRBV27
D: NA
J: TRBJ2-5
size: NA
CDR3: CASPFLYF
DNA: TGTGCCAGCCCCTTCTTGTACTTC

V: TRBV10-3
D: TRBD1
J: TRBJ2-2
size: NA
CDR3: CAISRQGDTGELFF
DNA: TGTGCCATCAGTCGACAGGGAGACACCGGGGAGCTGTTTTTT

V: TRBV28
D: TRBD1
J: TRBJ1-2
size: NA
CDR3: CASSLNRGYGYTF
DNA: TGTGCCAGCAGTTTAAACAGGGGATATGGCTACACCTTC

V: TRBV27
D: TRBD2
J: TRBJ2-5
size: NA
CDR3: CASSFRLAPQETQYF
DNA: TGTGCCAGCAGTTTTAGACTAGCGCCACAAGAGACCCAGTACTTC

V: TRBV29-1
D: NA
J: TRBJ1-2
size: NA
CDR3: CSVGGGGGDGLTF
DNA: TGCAGCGTTGGGGGCGGCGGTGGTGACGGTCTCACCTTC

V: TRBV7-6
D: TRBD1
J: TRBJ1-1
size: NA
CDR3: CASSLASGQGNTEAFF
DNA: TGTGCCAGCAGCTTAGCGTCGGGACAGGGGAACACTGAAGCTTTCTTT

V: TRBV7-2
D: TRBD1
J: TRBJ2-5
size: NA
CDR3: CASSPTRGQGARGQYF
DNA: TGTGCCAGCAGCCCTACCAGGGGGCAGGGGGCGCGTGGCCAGTACTTC

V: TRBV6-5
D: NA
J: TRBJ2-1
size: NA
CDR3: CASSYSDEQFF
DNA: TGTGCCAGCAGTTACTCCGATGAGCAGTTCTTC

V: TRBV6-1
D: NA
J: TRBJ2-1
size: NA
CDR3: CASSEFPSSNEQFF
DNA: TGTGCCAGCAGTGAATTTCCCTCCAGCAATGAGCAGTTCTTC

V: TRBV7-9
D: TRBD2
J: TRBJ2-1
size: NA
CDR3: CASSLGLAGVHEQFF
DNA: TGTGCCAGCAGCTTAGGACTAGCGGGAGTGCATGAGCAGTTCTTC

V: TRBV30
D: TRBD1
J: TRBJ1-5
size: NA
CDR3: CAWSADRGYQPQHF
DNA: TGTGCCTGGAGTGCCGACAGGGGCTATCAGCCCCAGCATTTT

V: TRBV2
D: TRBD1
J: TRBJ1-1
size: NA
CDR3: CASRYPPTGGEAFF
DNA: TGTGCCAGCAGATATCCTCCCACAGGGGGGGAAGCTTTCTTT